The 9 T cell receptor beta chains reported below all come from one sample, sequenced in a study of shared clonotypes between healthy human individuals. Only in-frame clones appear in the TCRdb table, and some are missing; sequencing was by immunoSEQ multiplex PCR. The sample includes about 820,000 clones, over 90% of them seen just once. As defined, naive CD8 cells were CD45RO-negative and positively selected for CCR7, with terminally differentiated effector memory CD45RA+ cells excluded. Sequenced input: naive CD8+ T cells sorted from blood. The source of these receptors is a man younger than 40 in good health.

The rearrangement uses TRBV4-3 and TRBJ2-7; no clear D gene. This CDR3 has 16 residues. Trimming took 0 bases from V and 0 from J, leaving 12 bases between them. Looked up from germline, CDR1 is LGHNA and CDR2 is YSLEER. The CDR3 loop is CASSQESGLLSYEQYF. CDR3 bases: TGCGCCAGCAGCCAAGAGAGTGGCCTCCTCTCCTACGAGCAGTACTTC.

V gene TRBV11-3 combines with J gene TRBJ2-1, with TRBD2 matching over 7 bases. Germline CDR1 and CDR2: SGHNT and YENEEA. J was trimmed by 7 bases and V by 0 bases; bases with no gene match: 6. CDR3 length: 15 amino acids. The CDR3 bases are TGTGCCAGCAGCTTAGATACGGGAGGTTTTAATGAGCAGTTCTTC. Encoded protein: CASSLDTGGFNEQFF.

This rearrangement joins TRBV5-1 to TRBJ2-7; D possibly corresponds to TRBD2 (5 bases). Looked up from germline, CDR1 is SGHRS and CDR2 is YFSETQ. Trimming took 3 bases from V and 2 from J, leaving 12 bases between them. CDR3 length equals 14 residues. CDR3 bases: TGCGCCAGCAGCTCGAGGGAGCTGACCTACGAGCAGTACTTC. Translation: CASSSRELTYEQYF.

The chain employs TRBV9 and TRBJ1-4; D uncertain. The germline CDR1 and CDR2 sequences are SGDLS and YYNGEE. Trimming cost V 0 bases and J 6 bases, with 9 bases left between them. This CDR3 is 14 amino acids long. The CDR3 reads CASSVGWEDEKLFF. The CDR3 bases are TGTGCCAGCAGCGTAGGATGGGAGGATGAAAAACTGTTTTTT.

This chain connects TRBV15 to TRBJ2-1; weak D call: TRBD1 (6 bases). The CDR3 spans 18 residues. Germline CDR1 reads LNHNV; CDR2 reads YYDKDF (reference sequence). Trimming pared 3 bases from V and 0 bases from J, leaving 18 bases between. As DNA, the CDR3 is TGTGCCACCAGCAGTGGTGGGTTAGGGACACTCTCCTACAATGAGCAGTTCTTC. It translates to CATSSGGLGTLSYNEQFF.

The chain combines TRBV4-1 with TRBJ2-3, with 7 bases fitting TRBD1. The CDR3 has 14 amino acids. V was clipped by 1 base and J by 4 bases; unmatched bases: 2. The germline CDR1 and CDR2 sequences are MGHRA and YSYEKL. CDR3 amino acids: CASSQGGGADTQYF. The DNA for the CDR3 is TGCGCCAGCAGCCAAGGAGGGGGCGCAGATACGCAGTATTTT.

J is TRBJ1-5 and V is TRBV9, with TRBD1 identical over 8 bases. CDR1 and CDR2 from the germline V gene are SGDLS and YYNGEE. The junction had 8 bases not matched to a gene; V was cut back by 4 bases and J by 5 bases. This CDR3 is built from 15 residues. CDR3 bases: TGTGCCAGCAGCTCCGAGGGACAGGCCCATCAGCCCCAGCATTTT. Translating gives CASSSEGQAHQPQHF.

The V and J genes are TRBV7-3 and TRBJ2-1; D might be TRBD1 or TRBD2, each matching 5 bases. Germline CDR1 is SGHTA and CDR2 is FQGTGA. V lost 3 bases, J lost 6 bases, and 9 bases lay in between. The CDR3 runs 13 residues. For the CDR3, the DNA is TGTGCCAGCAGCTTTACCGGGGCCAATGAGCAGTTCTTC. Protein product: CASSFTGANEQFF.

The chain employs TRBV27 and TRBJ2-7, with a weak D call TRBD2 (6 bases). The germline V gene encodes CDR1 MNHEY and CDR2 SMNVEV (reference sequence). This CDR3 region has 14 residues. V dropped 2 bases and J dropped 6 bases, with 14 bases sitting between them. The CDR3 is CASSLGRTSREQYF. In DNA form, the CDR3 reads TGTGCCAGCAGTTTAGGACGAACTAGCCGCGAGCAGTACTTC.